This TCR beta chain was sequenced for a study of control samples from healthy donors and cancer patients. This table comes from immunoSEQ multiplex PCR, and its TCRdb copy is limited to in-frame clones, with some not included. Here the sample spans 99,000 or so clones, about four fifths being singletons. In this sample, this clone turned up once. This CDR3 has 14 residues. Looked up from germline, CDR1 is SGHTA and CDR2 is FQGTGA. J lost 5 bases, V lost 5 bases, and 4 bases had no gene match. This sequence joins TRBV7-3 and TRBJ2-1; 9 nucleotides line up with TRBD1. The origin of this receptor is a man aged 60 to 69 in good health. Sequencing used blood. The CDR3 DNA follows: TGTGCCAGCAGCCCCGGGACAGGGAACAATGAGCAGTTCTTC. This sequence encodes CASSPGTGNNEQFF.